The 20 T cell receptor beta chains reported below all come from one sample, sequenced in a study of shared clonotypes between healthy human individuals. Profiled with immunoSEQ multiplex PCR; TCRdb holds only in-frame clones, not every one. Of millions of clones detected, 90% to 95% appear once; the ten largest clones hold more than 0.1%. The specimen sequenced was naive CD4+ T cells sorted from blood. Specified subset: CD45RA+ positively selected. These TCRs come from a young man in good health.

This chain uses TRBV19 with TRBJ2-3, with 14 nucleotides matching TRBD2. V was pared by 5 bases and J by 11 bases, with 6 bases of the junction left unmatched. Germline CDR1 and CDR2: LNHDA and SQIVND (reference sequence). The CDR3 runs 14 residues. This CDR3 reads CASSAGLAGVVQYF. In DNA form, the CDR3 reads TGTGCCAGTAGTGCGGGACTAGCGGGAGTAGTGCAGTATTTT.

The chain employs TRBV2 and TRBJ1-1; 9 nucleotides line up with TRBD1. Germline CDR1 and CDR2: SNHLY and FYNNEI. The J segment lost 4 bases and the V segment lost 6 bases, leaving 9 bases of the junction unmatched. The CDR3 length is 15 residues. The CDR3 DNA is TGTGCCAGCAGGGCCCGGGACAGGGATGGCACTGAAGCTTTCTTT. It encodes CASRARDRDGTEAFF.

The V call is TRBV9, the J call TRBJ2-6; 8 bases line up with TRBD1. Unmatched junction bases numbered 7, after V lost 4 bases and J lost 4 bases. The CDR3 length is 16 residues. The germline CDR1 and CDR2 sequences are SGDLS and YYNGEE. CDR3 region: CASSSRTGRGANVLTF. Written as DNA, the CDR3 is TGTGCCAGCAGCTCCCGGACAGGGCGAGGGGCCAACGTCCTGACTTTC.

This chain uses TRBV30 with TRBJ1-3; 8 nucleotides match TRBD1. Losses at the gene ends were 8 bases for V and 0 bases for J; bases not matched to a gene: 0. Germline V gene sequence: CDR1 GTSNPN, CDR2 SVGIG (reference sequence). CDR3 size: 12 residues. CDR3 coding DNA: TGTGCCGGGACAGGCTCTGGAAACACCATATATTTT. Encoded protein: CAGTGSGNTIYF.

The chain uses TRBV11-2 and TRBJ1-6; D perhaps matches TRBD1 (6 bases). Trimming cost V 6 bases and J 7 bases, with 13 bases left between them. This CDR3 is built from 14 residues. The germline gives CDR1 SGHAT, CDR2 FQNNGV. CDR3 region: CASRSQGGNSPLHF. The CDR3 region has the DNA TGTGCCAGCAGATCACAGGGTGGGAATTCACCCCTCCACTTT. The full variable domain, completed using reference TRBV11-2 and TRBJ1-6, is EAGVAQSPRYKIIEKRQSVAFWCNPISGHATLYWYQQILGQGPKLLIQFQNNGVVDDSQLPKDRFSAERLKGVDSTLKIQPAKLEDSAVYLCASRSQGGNSPLHFGNGTRLTVT.

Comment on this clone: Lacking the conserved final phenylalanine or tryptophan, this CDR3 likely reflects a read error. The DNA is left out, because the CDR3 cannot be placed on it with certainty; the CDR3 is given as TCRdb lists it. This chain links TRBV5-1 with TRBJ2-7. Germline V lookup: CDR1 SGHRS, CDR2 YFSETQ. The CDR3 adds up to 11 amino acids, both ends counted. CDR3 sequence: CASIGTPGKRS.

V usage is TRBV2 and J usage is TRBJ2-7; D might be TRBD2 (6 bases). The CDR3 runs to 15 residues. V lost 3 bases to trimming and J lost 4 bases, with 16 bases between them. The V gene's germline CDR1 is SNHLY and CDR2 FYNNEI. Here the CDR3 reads CASSDTGPRGYEQYF. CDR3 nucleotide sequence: TGTGCCAGCAGTGACACGGGCCCGCGGGGATACGAGCAGTACTTC.

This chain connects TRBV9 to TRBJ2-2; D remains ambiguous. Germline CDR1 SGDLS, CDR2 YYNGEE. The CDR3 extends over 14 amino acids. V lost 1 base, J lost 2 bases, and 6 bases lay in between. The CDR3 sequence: CASSVNRNTGELFF. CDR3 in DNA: TGTGCCAGCAGCGTAAACAGAAACACCGGGGAGCTGTTTTTT. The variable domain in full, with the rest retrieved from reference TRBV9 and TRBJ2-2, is DSGVTQTPKHLITATGQRVTLRCSPRSGDLSVYWYQQSLDQGLQFLIQYYNGEERAKGNILERFSAQQFPDLHSELNLSSLELGDSALYFCASSVNRNTGELFFGEGSRLTVL.

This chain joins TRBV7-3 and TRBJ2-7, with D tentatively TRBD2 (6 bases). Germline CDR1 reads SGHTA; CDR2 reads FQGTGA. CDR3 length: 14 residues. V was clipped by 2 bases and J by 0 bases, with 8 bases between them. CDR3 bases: TGTGCCAGCAGCTTAGGCGGGAACTCCTACGAGCAGTACTTC. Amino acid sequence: CASSLGGNSYEQYF.

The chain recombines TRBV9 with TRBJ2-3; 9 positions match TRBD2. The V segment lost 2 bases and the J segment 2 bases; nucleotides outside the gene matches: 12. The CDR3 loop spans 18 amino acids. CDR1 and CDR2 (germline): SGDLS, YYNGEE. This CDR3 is CASSVTINSGRFTDTQYF. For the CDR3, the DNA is TGTGCCAGCAGCGTCACCATTAATAGCGGGAGATTCACAGATACGCAGTATTTT.

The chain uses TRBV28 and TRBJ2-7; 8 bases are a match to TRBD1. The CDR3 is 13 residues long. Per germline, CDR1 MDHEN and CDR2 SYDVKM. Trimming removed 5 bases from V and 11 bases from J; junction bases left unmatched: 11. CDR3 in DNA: TGTGCCAGCAGTCCCTGGACAGGGTTTAGCGAGTACTTC. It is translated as CASSPWTGFSEYF.

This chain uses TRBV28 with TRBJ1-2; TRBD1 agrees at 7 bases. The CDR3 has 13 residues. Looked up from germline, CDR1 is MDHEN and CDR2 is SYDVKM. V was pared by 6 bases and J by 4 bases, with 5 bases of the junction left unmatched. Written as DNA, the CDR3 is TGTGCCAGCAGCGACAGGGCTTTCTATGGCTACACCTTC. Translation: CASSDRAFYGYTF.

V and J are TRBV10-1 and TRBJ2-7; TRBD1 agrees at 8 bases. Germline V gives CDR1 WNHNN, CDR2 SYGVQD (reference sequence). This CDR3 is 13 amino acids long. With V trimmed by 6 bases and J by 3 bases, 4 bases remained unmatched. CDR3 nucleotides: TGCGCCAGCAGCCGGGACAGGCACTACGAGCAGTACTTC. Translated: CASSRDRHYEQYF.

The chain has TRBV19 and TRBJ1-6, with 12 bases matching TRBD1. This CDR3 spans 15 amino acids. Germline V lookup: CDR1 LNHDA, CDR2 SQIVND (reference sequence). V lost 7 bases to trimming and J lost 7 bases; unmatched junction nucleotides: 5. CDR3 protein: CASTTGQGANSPLHF. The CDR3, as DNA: TGTGCCAGTACGACGGGACAGGGGGCAAATTCACCCCTCCACTTT.

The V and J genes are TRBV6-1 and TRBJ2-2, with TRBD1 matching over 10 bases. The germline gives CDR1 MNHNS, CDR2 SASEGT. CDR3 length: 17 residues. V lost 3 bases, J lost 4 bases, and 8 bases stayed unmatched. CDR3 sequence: CASSDRTGTGATGELFF. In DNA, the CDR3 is TGTGCCAGCAGTGACAGAACCGGGACAGGGGCCACCGGGGAGCTGTTTTTT.

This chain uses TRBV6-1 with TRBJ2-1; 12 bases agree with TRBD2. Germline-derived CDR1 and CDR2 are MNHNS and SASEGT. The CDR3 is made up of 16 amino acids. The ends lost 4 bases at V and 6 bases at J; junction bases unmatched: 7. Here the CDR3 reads CASSVTSGRSSNEQFF. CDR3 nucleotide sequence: TGTGCCAGCAGTGTGACTAGCGGGAGATCAAGCAATGAGCAGTTCTTC.

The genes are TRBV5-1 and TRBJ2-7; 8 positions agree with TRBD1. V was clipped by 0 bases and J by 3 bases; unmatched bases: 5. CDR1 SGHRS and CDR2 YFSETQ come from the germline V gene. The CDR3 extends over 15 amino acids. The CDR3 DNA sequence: TGCGCCAGCAGCTTGGAGCCAGGGGGCAGCTACGAGCAGTACTTC. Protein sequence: CASSLEPGGSYEQYF.

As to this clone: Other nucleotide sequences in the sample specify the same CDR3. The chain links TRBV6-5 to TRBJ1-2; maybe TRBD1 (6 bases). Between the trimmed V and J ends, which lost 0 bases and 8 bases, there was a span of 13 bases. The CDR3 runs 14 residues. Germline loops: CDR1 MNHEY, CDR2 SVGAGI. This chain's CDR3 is CASSYSGGAGGYTF. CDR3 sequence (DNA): TGTGCCAGCAGTTACTCGGGGGGGGCCGGCGGCTACACCTTC.

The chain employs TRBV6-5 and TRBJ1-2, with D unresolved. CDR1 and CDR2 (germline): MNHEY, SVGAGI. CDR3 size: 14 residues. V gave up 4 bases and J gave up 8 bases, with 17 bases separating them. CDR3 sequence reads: CASSSPQMQSGYTF. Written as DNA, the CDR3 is TGTGCCAGCAGTTCTCCCCAGATGCAGTCAGGCTACACCTTC.

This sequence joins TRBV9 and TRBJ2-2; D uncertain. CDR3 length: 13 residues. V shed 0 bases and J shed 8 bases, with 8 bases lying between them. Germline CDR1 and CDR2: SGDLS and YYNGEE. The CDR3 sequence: CASSVAPRGELFF. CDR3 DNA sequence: TGTGCCAGCAGCGTAGCCCCCAGGGGGGAGCTGTTTTTT.